These 7 T cell receptor beta chains were all obtained from the same sample, sequenced in a study of CD8+CD57+ T cells in acquired aplastic anemia. Investigators profiled TCR beta VDJ and CDR3 from genomic DNA template. TCRdb analysed the reads with MiXCR anew, one entry per CDR3 protein. The data hold around 400,000 distinct CDR3 sequences, with around 72% observed a single time. The sample comprised sorted CD4+, CD8+, or CD8+CD57+ T cells (not recorded which) from PBMCs. All receptors derive from a human donor in good health, serving as a control.

Concerning this clonotype: Here the CDR3 omits its conserved ending phenylalanine or tryptophan, so a read error is the likely source. The chain is built from TRBV19 and TRBJ1-1; D remains ambiguous. There are 11 residues in the CDR3. V was pared by 6 bases and J by 4 bases, with 6 bases between. Germline CDR1 reads LNHDA; CDR2 reads SQIVND (reference sequence). The CDR3 reads CASSSPTEAFS. CDR3 DNA: TGTGCCAGTAGCTCCCCCACTGAAGCTTTCTCT.

Note on this clonotype: As the CDR3 is not closed by the conserved phenylalanine or tryptophan, this likely results from a read error. Because the CDR3's place on the DNA is in doubt, the DNA is left out and the CDR3 is given as listed by TCRdb. The J gene is TRBJ2-7, the V gene TRBV5-1; the D call TRBD1 from the table was never checked on the DNA. The CDR3 extends over 8 residues, inclusive of both ends. Per the germline V gene, CDR1 is SGHRS and CDR2 is YFSETQ. This CDR3 reads CASSRQGH.

Notes on this clonotype: A much more abundant neighbour one base away suggests this may be a read error. The chain carries TRBV5-1 and TRBJ2-1; 9 bases are shared with TRBD2. CDR3 size: 16 residues. Germline loops: CDR1 SGHRS, CDR2 YFSETQ. The CDR3 sequence: CASSLEPAGGYNEQFF. In DNA, the CDR3 is TGTGCCAGCAGCTTAGAACCGGCGGGGGGGTACAATGAGCAGTTCTTC.

In the case of this clonotype: No conserved phenylalanine or tryptophan is present at the end of the CDR3, so a read error is the likely explanation. The DNA is left out, because the CDR3 cannot be placed on it with certainty; the CDR3 is given as TCRdb lists it. The rearrangement links TRBV7-7 to TRBJ2-5; the tabulated D call, TRBD2, remains unverified against the DNA. Both ends counted, the CDR3 spans 15 residues. From germline, CDR1 is SSHAT and CDR2 FNYEAQ (reference sequence). CDR3 in amino acids: CARGSVAPIRSILAQ.

This clonotype came up a few times. The J gene is TRBJ2-7, the V gene TRBV20-1; D ambiguous. Germline V CDR1 and CDR2: DFQATT, SNEGSKA (reference sequence). This CDR3 region has 11 residues. V lost 0 bases and J 4 bases, leaving 4 bases between the germline ends. CDR3 protein: CSAREGYEQYF. CDR3 in DNA: TGCAGTGCTAGAGAGGGTTACGAGCAGTACTTC.

The CDR3 DNA is TGTGCCAGTAGTATTGGGGACAGGGTCACAGATACGCAGTATTTT. The encoded protein is CASSIGDRVTDTQYF. V is TRBV19 and J is TRBJ2-3, with 9 bases lining up with TRBD1. This CDR3 is built from 15 residues. After removal of 3 bases from V and 2 bases from J, the junction contained 3 bases not matched to a gene. In germline, CDR1 is LNHDA, CDR2 SQIVND (reference sequence).

About this clonotype: The DNA is omitted, as the CDR3 cannot be located on it reliably, and the CDR3 follows TCRdb's listing. The chain recombines TRBV7-8 with TRBJ2-3; the DNA was not used to check the table's D call, TRBD1. In germline, CDR1 is SGHVS, CDR2 FQNEAQ. The CDR3 length is 15 residues, termini included. The CDR3 spells CATEGSQDTQYFGYF.